A single TCR beta chain is shown here with its context. In germline, CDR1 is SQVTM, CDR2 ANQGSEA. The CDR3 has 15 residues. V was shortened by 6 bases and J by 1 base, with 18 bases between the two germline ends. This specimen belongs to a study of OX40 agonist ivuxolimab in advanced cancers. The overall study: Partial responses were achieved by three patients: one hepatocellular carcinoma, two cutaneous melanoma.

Assay: immunoSEQ multiplex PCR; the TCRdb copy retains only in-frame clones and omits some. Of tens of thousands of clones listed, about four fifths are singletons. This chain uses TRBV29-1 with TRBJ1-1; D is perhaps TRBD1 (6 bases). The sequencing used CD4+ or CD8+ T cells sorted from blood, collected in a trial of the OX40 agonist ivuxolimab. The sequence derives from an adult with an advanced solid tumor such as melanoma, head and neck, liver or kidney cancer. CDR3 residues: CSVAMGWTENTEAFF. The CDR3 DNA is TGCAGCGTCGCAATGGGCTGGACAGAGAACACTGAAGCTTTCTTT.